The clone carrying this TCR beta chain occurred a few times. Its matching antigen is unknown. This record belongs to a study of blood T cells in healthy people across ages. About the research overall: Through template switching, about one barcoded beta molecule was captured per two T cells, as measured in model experiments. General study findings and limits: Higher diversity, along with more naive CD4+ cells, distinguished long-lived donors from aged donors.

A sample-barcoded 5' primer and a J-beta primer mix were used in a second PCR of about 6 to 12 cycles. TCRdb used MiXCR to reprocess the 5' RACE reads, holding one entry per CDR3 protein. The sample has around 970,000 distinct CDR3 sequences, roughly half seen once. Each of the donors had around 9 milliliters of peripheral blood drawn into EDTA-treated Vacutainer tubes. At least 6 micrograms of total RNA were extracted per sample. V was cut by 7 bases and J by 1 base, with 8 bases left in between. The CDR3 is 13 residues long. In germline, CDR1 is MDHEN, CDR2 SYDVKM. The chain uses TRBV28 and TRBJ2-4; no firm D call. This receptor was obtained from a woman aged 55-70 years in good health. Sequenced material: blood. In DNA, the CDR3 is TGTGCCAGCAATCTTCCGGCCAAAAACATTCAGTACTTC. As protein: CASNLPAKNIQYF. Full variable domain (rest looked up from reference TRBV28 and TRBJ2-4): DVKVTQSSRYLVKRTGEKVFLECVQDMDHENMFWYRQDPGLGLRLIYFSYDVKMKEKGDIPEGYSVSREKKERFSLILESASTNQTSMYLCASNLPAKNIQYFGAGTRLSVL.